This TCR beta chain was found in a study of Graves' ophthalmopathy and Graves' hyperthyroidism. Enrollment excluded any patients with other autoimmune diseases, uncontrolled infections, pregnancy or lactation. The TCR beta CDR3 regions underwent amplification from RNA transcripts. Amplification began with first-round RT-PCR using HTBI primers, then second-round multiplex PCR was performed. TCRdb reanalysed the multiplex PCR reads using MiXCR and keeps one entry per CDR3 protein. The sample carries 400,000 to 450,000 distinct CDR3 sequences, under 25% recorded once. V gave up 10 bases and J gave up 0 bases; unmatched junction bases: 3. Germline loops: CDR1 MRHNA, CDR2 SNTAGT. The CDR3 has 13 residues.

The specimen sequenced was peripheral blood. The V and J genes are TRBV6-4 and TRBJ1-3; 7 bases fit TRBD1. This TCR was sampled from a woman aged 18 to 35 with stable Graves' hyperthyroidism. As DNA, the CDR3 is TGTGCCATAAGGACAGGCTCTGGAAACACCATATATTTT. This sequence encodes CAIRTGSGNTIYF.